One sample yielded the 14 T cell receptor beta chains listed below, sequenced in a study of T-cell reconstitution after alpha-beta-depleted transplantation in children. Unique molecular identifiers were incorporated into the prepared TCRbeta library. TCRdb passed the PCR reads through MiXCR, listing each CDR3 protein once. The data show around 440,000 distinct CDR3 sequences, with under 20% seen just once and around 30% held by the top ten. The sample consisted of PBMCs, mostly from graft donor cells, taken 360 days after TCRalphabeta/CD19-depleted stem cell transplant. These receptors were obtained from a boy less than two years old who had a stem cell transplant for Wiskott-Aldrich syndrome, so the T cells may come from the graft donor.

This clonotype was counted a few times. This sequence joins TRBV7-6 and TRBJ2-3; no clear D gene. The CDR3 is made up of 13 amino acids. Looked up from germline, CDR1 is SGHVS and CDR2 is FNYEAQ. Deletions cut 1 base from V and 6 bases from J, with 8 bases between. CDR3 in amino acids: CASSLGQSDTQYF. The CDR3 DNA follows: TGTGCCAGCAGCTTAGGCCAGTCCGATACGCAGTATTTT.

The chain employs TRBV7-9 and TRBJ2-1, with a possible D match to TRBD2 (5 bases). The CDR3 consists of 13 residues. Germline loops: CDR1 SEHNR, CDR2 FQNEAQ (reference sequence). Trimming took 2 bases from V and 7 from J, leaving 9 bases between them. CDR3 region: CASSLSGKNEQFF. Written as DNA, the CDR3 is TGTGCCAGCAGCTTATCGGGGAAGAATGAGCAGTTCTTC.

The chain combines TRBV5-1 with TRBJ2-2; D may match TRBD1 or TRBD2 (5 bases each). The ends were cut back, 4 bases at V and 6 bases at J, with 19 bases in the middle. Germline assignment: CDR1 SGHRS and CDR2 YFSETQ. The CDR3 is made up of 16 amino acids. The CDR3 nucleotides read TGCGCCAGCAGCGCTAGCCAGGACACCCCTCCCGGGGAGCTGTTTTTT. It is translated as CASSASQDTPPGELFF.

This chain joins TRBV13 and TRBJ2-5; unclear D gene. The ends were cut back, 0 bases at V and 7 bases at J, with 15 bases in the middle. This CDR3 contains 15 residues. Germline V gene data show CDR1 as PRHDT and CDR2 as FYEKMQ (reference sequence). The CDR3 region has the DNA TGTGCCAGCAGCTTAGGCAGAGGCCGACCGGGGACCCAGTACTTC. Amino acids: CASSLGRGRPGTQYF.

This clonotype was recorded only once. The gene calls are TRBV4-1 and TRBJ2-2, with 8 bases lining up with TRBD2. This CDR3 has 15 amino acids. Germline values: CDR1 MGHRA, CDR2 YSYEKL. The junction had 7 bases not matched to a gene; V was cut back by 6 bases and J by 4 bases. For the CDR3, the DNA is TGCGCCAGCAGGCGTACCGGGACTAGCACCGGGGAGCTGTTTTTT. Protein product: CASRRTGTSTGELFF.

This clonotype was seen a few times. The chain employs TRBV7-6 and TRBJ2-1, with a weak D call TRBD2 (6 bases). The CDR3 length is 12 residues. The germline gives CDR1 SGHVS, CDR2 FNYEAQ. Trimming removed 8 bases at V and 4 bases at J, with 9 bases between. This CDR3 reads CASGRRYNEQFF. CDR3 nucleotide sequence: TGTGCCAGCGGGAGGCGGTACAATGAGCAGTTCTTC.

This clonotype has just a few counts. This CDR3 is CSARDSGGLTDTQYF. For the CDR3, the DNA is TGCAGTGCTAGAGATTCCGGAGGCCTCACAGATACGCAGTATTTT. This chain links TRBV20-1 with TRBJ2-3; D might be TRBD2 (5 bases). CDR1 is DFQATT and CDR2 is SNEGSKA in the germline V gene (reference sequence). The CDR3 is 15 amino acids. Between the trimmed V and J ends, which lost 0 bases and 2 bases, there was a span of 12 bases.

This clonotype was seen only once. The J gene is TRBJ2-1, the V gene TRBV9; 7 bases map to TRBD1. Germline loops: CDR1 SGDLS, CDR2 YYNGEE. J lost 4 bases, V lost 0 bases, and 4 bases had no gene match. This CDR3 has 15 residues. In nucleotides, the CDR3 is TGTGCCAGCAGCGTAGGGACAGGATCTTACAATGAGCAGTTCTTC. Its protein is CASSVGTGSYNEQFF.

This clonotype has a handful of counts. The genes are TRBV10-3 and TRBJ2-1; 10 bases map to TRBD2. V was clipped by 2 bases and J by 4 bases; unmatched bases: 2. This CDR3 region has 15 residues. CDR1 and CDR2 from the germline V gene are ENHRY and SYGVKD. The CDR3 reads CAISEGLADYNEQFF. The CDR3 nucleotides are TGTGCCATCAGTGAGGGACTAGCGGATTACAATGAGCAGTTCTTC.

V is TRBV6-5 and J is TRBJ2-7; possible D gene TRBD1, 6 bases. Germline V lookup: CDR1 MNHEY, CDR2 SVGAGI. The CDR3 sequence is 15 residues long. V was trimmed by 0 bases and J by 4 bases, leaving 13 bases between them. CDR3: CASSYSNREGYEQYF. The CDR3 bases are TGTGCCAGCAGTTACTCGAACAGGGAAGGGTACGAGCAGTACTTC.

V usage is TRBV29-1 and J usage is TRBJ2-5; maybe TRBD1 (6 bases). Germline V gene lookup returns CDR1 SQVTM and CDR2 ANQGSEA. V shed 5 bases and J shed 3 bases, with 10 bases lying between them. The CDR3 is made up of 12 amino acids. CDR3 sequence reads: CSVITGKETQYF. The CDR3 coding sequence is TGCAGCGTTATAACAGGGAAAGAGACCCAGTACTTC.

J is TRBJ2-2 and V is TRBV11-3; D may be TRBD1 or TRBD2 (5 bases each). V gave up 9 bases and J gave up 4 bases, with 12 bases separating them. Germline CDR1 SGHNT, CDR2 YENEEA. This CDR3 spans 13 amino acids. This chain's CDR3 is CASKHGTTGELFF. DNA for the CDR3: TGTGCCAGTAAGCACGGGACCACCGGGGAGCTGTTTTTT.

This clonotype occurred a few times. V is TRBV7-8 and J is TRBJ2-7, with 7 bases lining up with TRBD2. With 2 bases clipped from V and 3 bases from J, the junction kept 7 bases outside the gene matches. CDR1 is SGHVS, CDR2 FQNEAQ, per germline. CDR3 length equals 15 residues. For the CDR3, the DNA is TGTGCCAGCAGCTTAATCGCGGGAGAGGGCTACGAGCAGTACTTC. It encodes CASSLIAGEGYEQYF.

Ten or more counts support this clonotype. The chain has TRBV12-5 and TRBJ2-5, with 7 bases lining up with TRBD1. Germline trimming cut 5 bases from V and 4 bases from J; bases unmatched to any gene: 7. The germline V gene has CDR1 LGHNT and CDR2 FRNRAP. This CDR3 contains 14 residues. CDR3 loop: CASGRGTDGETQYF. Here the CDR3 DNA reads TGTGCTAGTGGTCGAGGGACAGATGGAGAGACCCAGTACTTC.